This entry lists 20 T cell receptor beta chains sequenced from one sample in a study of control samples from healthy donors and cancer patients. The method was immunoSEQ multiplex PCR; TCRdb's version includes in-frame clones alone and lacks a portion of them. This sample has 110,000 or so clones; roughly 89% occur once, and the top ten carry around 10%. The sample consisted of blood. These receptors originate from a man between 25 and 39 years old in good health.

Comments on this clone: A read error may produce the germline difference seen at one junction end. J is TRBJ1-2 and V is TRBV5-1; D gene ambiguous. There are 14 residues in the CDR3. Germline assignment: CDR1 SGHRS and CDR2 YFSETQ. The CDR3 DNA follows: TGCGCCAGCAGCTTTGAATCGTCTAACTATGACTACACCTTC. Translated: CASSFESSNYDYTF.

The chain carries TRBV5-1 and TRBJ2-1; no clear D gene. The germline V gene encodes CDR1 SGHRS and CDR2 YFSETQ. This CDR3 spans 16 amino acids. V dropped 1 base and J dropped 0 bases, with 11 bases sitting between them. CDR3 nucleotides: TGCGCCAGCAGCTTGCTAGACCCTGGCTCCTACAATGAGCAGTTCTTC. Encoded protein: CASSLLDPGSYNEQFF.

This chain joins TRBV19 and TRBJ2-1, with unresolved D. Trimming stripped 7 bases from V and 5 bases from J, with 15 bases between. CDR3 length equals 14 residues. Germline lookup yields CDR1 LNHDA and CDR2 SQIVND (reference sequence). The CDR3 loop reads CASKEDPEHNEQFF. The CDR3 DNA is TGTGCCAGTAAAGAGGACCCGGAACACAATGAGCAGTTCTTC.

The chain combines TRBV2 with TRBJ1-1; 7 nucleotides line up with TRBD1. Germline V gene sequence: CDR1 SNHLY, CDR2 FYNNEI. CDR3 length equals 12 residues. Trimming took 8 bases from V and 4 from J; bases not matched to a gene: 4. CDR3 amino acids: CASLTGFTEAFF. In DNA, the CDR3 is TGTGCCAGCTTGACAGGGTTCACTGAAGCTTTCTTT.

Comment on this clone: Mismatch with germline at one junction end may stem from a read error. V gene TRBV6-6 combines with J gene TRBJ1-5; TRBD1 matches at 10 bases. In germline, CDR1 is MNHNY, CDR2 SVGAGI (reference sequence). The CDR3 length is 15 residues. The CDR3 is CASRGAGQGLSVQDF. As DNA, the CDR3 is TGTGCCAGCAGAGGAGCGGGACAGGGGCTCTCAGTGCAGGATTTT.

For the CDR3, the DNA is TGTGCCAGCAGCCCCGGGCCAGGGACTGAAGCTTTCTTT. It is translated as CASSPGPGTEAFF. The chain employs TRBV5-6 and TRBJ1-1; D may be TRBD1 (5 bases). Looked up from germline, CDR1 is SGHDT and CDR2 is YYEEEE. Trimming pared 4 bases from V and 5 bases from J, leaving 12 bases between. The CDR3 runs 13 residues. The variable domain in full, with the rest retrieved from reference TRBV5-6 and TRBJ1-1, is DAGVTQSPTHLIKTRGQQVTLRCSPKSGHDTVSWYQQALGQGPQFIFQYYEEEERQRGNFPDRFSGHQFPNYSSELNVNALLLGDSALYLCASSPGPGTEAFFGQGTRLTVV.

This chain joins TRBV7-9 and TRBJ1-1, with D possibly matching TRBD1 (6 bases). CDR1 is SEHNR and CDR2 is FQNEAQ in the germline V gene (reference sequence). CDR3 length: 14 amino acids. V lost 2 bases to trimming and J lost 1 base, with 8 bases between them. The DNA for the CDR3 is TGTGCCAGCAGCTTACAGACAGGGAACACTGAAGCTTTCTTT. Amino acids: CASSLQTGNTEAFF.

Here the CDR3 DNA reads TGTGCCACCAGTGATGTGAGTCTGAACAATGAGCAGTTCTTC. The encoded protein is CATSDVSLNNEQFF. This chain joins TRBV24-1 and TRBJ2-1; the D is unclear. Germline V gene sequence: CDR1 KGHDR, CDR2 SFDVKD. The V and J ends lost 3 bases and 5 bases respectively, with 10 bases between them. The CDR3 is 14 amino acids.

This sequence joins TRBV4-1 and TRBJ1-1; D ambiguous. Germline V gene sequence: CDR1 MGHRA, CDR2 YSYEKL. With 1 base removed from V and 0 bases from J, the gap between germline ends came to 6 bases. The CDR3 spans 14 residues. The CDR3 spells CASSQVRVNTEAFF. The CDR3, as DNA: TGCGCCAGCAGCCAAGTCCGGGTGAACACTGAAGCTTTCTTT.

This chain links TRBV2 with TRBJ1-5; D call uncertain. V was shortened by 2 bases and J by 7 bases, with 9 bases between the two germline ends. CDR3 size: 13 residues. Germline V CDR1 and CDR2: SNHLY, FYNNEI. The CDR3, as DNA: TGTGCCAGCAGTGAACGGGGAAAGCAGCCCCAGCATTTT. Encoded protein: CASSERGKQPQHF.

The rearrangement joins TRBV12-3 or TRBV12-4 to TRBJ1-1; TRBD1 is a possible D gene (5 bases). This CDR3 comprises 13 residues. The V end was cut by 7 bases, the J end by 5 bases, with 14 bases between. The CDR3 sequence is CASTPRWGTEAFF. The CDR3 nucleotides are TGTGCCAGCACCCCCCGCTGGGGGACTGAAGCTTTCTTT.

The chain uses TRBV6-1 and TRBJ2-1; D is ambiguous. CDR1 and CDR2 (germline): MNHNS, SASEGT. V was shortened by 1 base and J by 9 bases, with 4 bases between the two germline ends. This CDR3 has 11 residues. This CDR3 is CASSEEGEQFF. Here the CDR3 DNA reads TGTGCCAGCAGTGAAGAGGGTGAGCAGTTCTTC.

The CDR3 nucleotides read TGTGCCAGCAGAGAGGGCAATCAGCCCCAGCATTTT. Translation gives CASREGNQPQHF. This rearrangement joins TRBV12-3 or TRBV12-4 to TRBJ1-5; D not certain. This CDR3 is built from 12 residues. V was clipped by 6 bases and J by 2 bases, with 5 bases between them.

The chain carries TRBV6-2 or TRBV6-3 and TRBJ2-5; D is uncertain. The CDR3 loop spans 11 amino acids. The V gene's germline CDR1 is MNHEY and CDR2 SVGEGT. Trimming left V 6 bases short and J 0 bases short, with 2 bases between. The CDR3 loop reads CASSDQETQYF. The CDR3 DNA follows: TGTGCCAGCAGCGACCAAGAGACCCAGTACTTC.

The chain uses TRBV10-3 and TRBJ2-3; D might be TRBD1 or TRBD2, each matching 5 bases. Germline V gene lookup returns CDR1 ENHRY and CDR2 SYGVKD. The ends were cut back, 2 bases at V and 3 bases at J, with 15 bases in the middle. The CDR3 contains 16 residues. The CDR3 reads CAISEVAGTATDTQYF. CDR3 bases: TGTGCCATCAGTGAGGTTGCCGGGACGGCAACAGATACGCAGTATTTT.

The sample holds a few counts of this clone. The J gene is TRBJ1-5, the V gene TRBV2, with D perhaps matching TRBD1 (5 bases). The CDR3 is made up of 13 amino acids. Looked up from germline, CDR1 is SNHLY and CDR2 is FYNNEI. V lost 5 bases, J lost 5 bases, and 10 bases lay in between. The CDR3 region is CASSQGVDQPQHF. CDR3 DNA sequence: TGTGCCAGCAGTCAAGGGGTTGATCAGCCCCAGCATTTT.

V is TRBV11-2 and J is TRBJ1-2; D unresolved. Trimming shortened V by 5 bases and J by 0 bases, and 10 bases separated the two germline ends. Germline V gene sequence: CDR1 SGHAT, CDR2 FQNNGV. The CDR3 sequence is 14 residues long. The DNA of the CDR3 is TGTGCCAGCAGCCCAAAGGGAGCTAACTATGGCTACACCTTC. Translation: CASSPKGANYGYTF.

The rearrangement links TRBV27 to TRBJ1-5, with a tentative D call TRBD1 (6 bases). CDR3 length: 17 residues. Looked up from germline, CDR1 is MNHEY and CDR2 is SMNVEV (reference sequence). V dropped 4 bases and J dropped 2 bases, with 18 bases sitting between them. CDR3 loop: CASSSRGGPFGNQPQHF. The DNA of the CDR3 is TGTGCCAGCAGTTCTCGAGGGGGGCCTTTCGGCAATCAGCCCCAGCATTTT.

This clone is labeled as medium-sized. This chain uses TRBV2 with TRBJ2-3; D is unclear. This CDR3 comprises 13 residues. Trimming shortened V by 6 bases and J by 2 bases, and 9 bases separated the two germline ends. Germline V gene lookup returns CDR1 SNHLY and CDR2 FYNNEI. This chain's CDR3 is CASRKDTTDTQYF. CDR3 sequence (DNA): TGTGCCAGCAGGAAAGATACCACAGATACGCAGTATTTT.

This clone was detected only a few times. This chain joins TRBV6-6 and TRBJ2-2; D is ambiguous. This CDR3 has 11 amino acids. The V gene's germline CDR1 is MNHNY and CDR2 SVGAGI (reference sequence). The V end was cut by 5 bases, the J end by 8 bases, with 6 bases between. This chain's CDR3 is CASSNAGELFF. The CDR3 coding sequence is TGTGCCAGCAGTAACGCAGGGGAGCTGTTTTTT.